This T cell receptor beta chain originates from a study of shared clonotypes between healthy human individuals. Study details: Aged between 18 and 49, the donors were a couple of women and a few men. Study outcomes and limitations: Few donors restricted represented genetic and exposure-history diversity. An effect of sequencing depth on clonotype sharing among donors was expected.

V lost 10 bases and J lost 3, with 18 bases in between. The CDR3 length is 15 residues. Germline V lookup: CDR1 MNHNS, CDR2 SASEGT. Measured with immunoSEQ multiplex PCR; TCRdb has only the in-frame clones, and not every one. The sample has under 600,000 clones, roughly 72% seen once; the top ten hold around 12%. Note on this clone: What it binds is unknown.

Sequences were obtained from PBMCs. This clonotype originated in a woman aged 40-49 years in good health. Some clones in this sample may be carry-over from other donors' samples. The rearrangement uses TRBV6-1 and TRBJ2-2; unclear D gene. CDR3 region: CATKTRIADTGELFF. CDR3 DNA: TGTGCCACAAAGACCCGGATCGCGGACACCGGGGAGCTGTTTTTT.